This paragraph reports one T cell receptor beta chain. TCRdb ran MiXCR on the 5' RACE reads and lists one entry per CDR3 protein. The data contain fewer than 60,000 distinct CDR3 sequences, roughly 28% of them singletons. From germline, CDR1 is SGHRS and CDR2 YFSETQ. The ends were cut back, 0 bases at V and 5 bases at J, with 16 bases in the middle. This CDR3 region has 16 residues. V gene TRBV5-1 combines with J gene TRBJ2-3; D unclear. The sequenced sample consisted of naive CD4+ T cells sorted from blood. Stated subset: naive CD4+ T cells, CD4+CD45RA+CD25-. The sequence was collected from a female donor with breast cancer. In nucleotides, the CDR3 is TGCGCCAGCAGCTTGGGATCCAGCACTCCCCTAGATACGCAGTATTTT. This gives the protein CASSLGSSTPLDTQYF.